These 25 T cell receptor beta chains were all obtained from the same sample, sequenced in a study of CD8 T cells in ankylosing spondylitis. From the 5' RACE reads, TCRdb called clonotypes with MiXCR, one entry per CDR3 protein. The sample contains 380,000 or so distinct CDR3 sequences, 20% to 25% of which appear only once. The sample consisted of blood, either unsorted or a sorted T cell fraction (not recorded which). These receptor sequences come from a male donor with ankylosing spondylitis or in good health (not recorded which).

The J gene is TRBJ2-7, the V gene TRBV27; 8 bases are shared with TRBD2. The CDR3 is made up of 16 amino acids. The J segment lost 4 bases and the V segment lost 0 bases, leaving 8 bases of the junction unmatched. From germline, CDR1 is MNHEY and CDR2 SMNVEV (reference sequence). CDR3 sequence: CASSLSLAGLPYEQYF. DNA for the CDR3: TGTGCCAGCAGTTTATCGTTAGCGGGGCTTCCTTACGAGCAGTACTTC.

This clonotype has only a few counts. The rearrangement joins TRBV4-1 to TRBJ2-5, with 7 bases fitting TRBD2. Germline lookup yields CDR1 MGHRA and CDR2 YSYEKL. The CDR3 length is 16 residues. V shed 2 bases and J 3 bases; nucleotides not matched to a gene: 9. CDR3 sequence reads: CASSQHLGLGEETQYF. The CDR3 DNA follows: TGCGCCAGCAGCCAACACCTCGGACTAGGGGAAGAGACCCAGTACTTC.

This clonotype was seen only a few times. V is TRBV21-1 and J is TRBJ1-4. TRBV21-1 is noted as a pseudogene. The CDR3 has 17 residues. The CDR3 loop reads CASSKGWGLATNEKLFF. The CDR3 nucleotides read TGTGCCAGCAGCAAAGGTTGGGGTCTTGCAACTAATGAAAAACTGTTTTTT.

V and J are TRBV30 and TRBJ2-5, with D unresolved. V was shortened by 2 bases and J by 5 bases, with 12 bases between the two germline ends. Germline CDR1 GTSNPN, CDR2 SVGIG (reference sequence). This CDR3 region has 13 residues. CDR3 in amino acids: CAWSMWALETQYF. CDR3 coding DNA: TGTGCCTGGAGTATGTGGGCTTTGGAGACCCAGTACTTC.

The table lists this clonotype with a few counts. The chain has TRBV7-9 and TRBJ1-1; D is undetermined. The CDR3 totals 11 residues. Looked up from germline, CDR1 is SEHNR and CDR2 is FQNEAQ (reference sequence). Between the trimmed V and J ends, which lost 8 bases and 0 bases, there was a span of 4 bases. The CDR3 nucleotides are TGTGCCAGCGGATTGAACACTGAAGCTTTCTTT. Protein product: CASGLNTEAFF. Supplemented by reference TRBV7-9 and TRBJ1-1, the full variable domain reads DTGVSQNPRHKITKRGQNVTFRCDPISEHNRLYWYRQTLGQGPEFLTYFQNEAQLEKSRLLSDRFSAERPKGSFSTLEIQRTEQGDSAMYLCASGLNTEAFFGQGTRLTVV.

The chain carries TRBV29-1 and TRBJ2-7; TRBD1 aligns across 7 bases. CDR1 and CDR2 (germline): SQVTM, ANQGSEA. The CDR3 spans 12 residues. With V trimmed by 6 bases and J by 2 bases, 4 bases remained unmatched. The CDR3 region has the DNA TGCAGCGTGAACAGGGGTGCCTACGAGCAGTACTTC. Protein product: CSVNRGAYEQYF.

This clonotype was detected a few times. The gene calls are TRBV6-5 and TRBJ2-1, with D tentatively TRBD1 (5 bases). This CDR3 contains 15 residues. V was shortened by 0 bases and J by 0 bases, with 6 bases between the two germline ends. Germline lookup yields CDR1 MNHEY and CDR2 SVGAGI. This CDR3 is CASSYSQGSYNEQFF. The DNA of the CDR3 is TGTGCCAGCAGTTACTCCCAGGGCTCCTACAATGAGCAGTTCTTC.

The chain links TRBV10-3 to TRBJ2-3, with 10 bases aligning to TRBD1. The CDR3 runs 15 residues. V shed 6 bases and J 2 bases; nucleotides not matched to a gene: 5. Per the germline V gene, CDR1 is ENHRY and CDR2 is SYGVKD. The DNA for the CDR3 is TGTGCCATCAGAAGGGACAGGGGTTACACAGATACGCAGTATTTT. It codes for CAIRRDRGYTDTQYF.

The chain uses TRBV29-1 and TRBJ2-7; the D gene is possibly TRBD1 (5 bases). The CDR3 covers 14 residues. Looked up from germline, CDR1 is SQVTM and CDR2 is ANQGSEA. Trimming took off 5 bases at V and 6 bases at J, with 20 bases between the two ends. The CDR3 DNA sequence: TGCAGCGTTTTTCGGCCAGGGTCATTTGGCGAGCAGTACTTC. Protein: CSVFRPGSFGEQYF.

The genes are TRBV5-1 and TRBJ2-7, with 9 bases matching TRBD1. The CDR3 extends over 14 amino acids. Germline V gene sequence: CDR1 SGHRS, CDR2 YFSETQ. J lost 6 bases, V lost 3 bases, and 7 bases had no gene match. The CDR3 nucleotides read TGCGCCAGCAGCTACAGGACAGGGGCCACCGAGCAGTACTTC. Its translation: CASSYRTGATEQYF.

CDR3 region: CASSLALAGETTGELFF. CDR3 nucleotide sequence: TGTGCCAGCAGCTTAGCCCTAGCGGGGGAGACAACCGGGGAGCTGTTTTTT. This rearrangement joins TRBV7-9 to TRBJ2-2, with 10 bases matching TRBD2. Trimming removed 0 bases from V and 5 bases from J; junction bases left unmatched: 6. Germline CDR1 SEHNR, CDR2 FQNEAQ (reference sequence). This CDR3 is 17 amino acids long. The full variable domain, completed using reference TRBV7-9 and TRBJ2-2, is DTGVSQNPRHKITKRGQNVTFRCDPISEHNRLYWYRQTLGQGPEFLTYFQNEAQLEKSRLLSDRFSAERPKGSFSTLEIQRTEQGDSAMYLCASSLALAGETTGELFFGEGSRLTVL.

The sample holds a few counts of this clonotype. In nucleotides, the CDR3 is TGTGCCAGCAGTCCTAAAGATACGCAGTATTTT. It translates to CASSPKDTQYF. The V call is TRBV25-1, the J call TRBJ2-3; D gene ambiguous. The V and J ends lost 5 bases and 5 bases respectively, with 5 bases between them. There are 11 residues in the CDR3. The germline V gene has CDR1 MGHDK and CDR2 SYGVNS.

This chain links TRBV12-3 or TRBV12-4 with TRBJ2-2; 10 bases match TRBD2. The trim removed 4 bases at V and 3 bases at J, leaving 5 bases unmatched. The CDR3 is 16 residues long. In nucleotides, the CDR3 is TGTGCCAGCAGTTCGTTAACTAGCGGGGACACCGGGGAGCTGTTTTTT. It translates to CASSSLTSGDTGELFF.

Only a few counts were recorded for this clonotype. This chain uses TRBV5-5 with TRBJ2-7; the D gene is possibly TRBD2 (6 bases). V was cut by 1 base and J by 2 bases, with 13 bases left in between. CDR1 is SGHKS, CDR2 YYEKEE, per germline (reference sequence). The CDR3 runs 15 residues. CDR3 sequence reads: CASSLLGLATYEQYF. CDR3 DNA: TGTGCCAGCAGCTTGCTGGGGCTAGCGACCTACGAGCAGTACTTC.

CDR3: CASSPPVGTGSYEQYF. The CDR3 DNA is TGTGCCAGCAGTCCCCCGGTGGGGACAGGGTCCTACGAGCAGTACTTC. The chain is built from TRBV11-2 and TRBJ2-7, with TRBD1 matching over 9 bases. The V gene end was trimmed by 6 bases and the J gene end by 1 base; junction bases not matched to a gene: 10. Germline-derived CDR1 and CDR2 are SGHAT and FQNNGV. The CDR3 is made up of 16 amino acids.

This clonotype was detected a few times. This chain links TRBV20-1 with TRBJ2-1, with 13 bases matching TRBD2. The CDR3 is 14 amino acids. After removal of 7 bases from V and 5 bases from J, the junction contained 5 bases not matched to a gene. Germline V gene sequence: CDR1 DFQATT, CDR2 SNEGSKA (reference sequence). CDR3 in DNA: TGCAGTGTGGCGGGACTAGCGGGGAACAATGAGCAGTTCTTC. This sequence encodes CSVAGLAGNNEQFF.

V and J are TRBV5-4 and TRBJ2-1; 10 positions match TRBD2. CDR1 and CDR2 (germline): SGHNT, YYREEE (reference sequence). This CDR3 has 17 amino acids. V trimming: 3 bases; J trimming: 2 bases; junction bases outside the gene matches: 8. The CDR3 loop reads CASSYGSGGVAYNEQFF. CDR3 nucleotides: TGTGCCAGCAGCTACGGAAGCGGGGGGGTTGCCTACAATGAGCAGTTCTTC.

V gene TRBV20-1 combines with J gene TRBJ2-7; no clear D. V lost 4 bases and J 2 bases, leaving 15 bases between the germline ends. Looked up from germline, CDR1 is DFQATT and CDR2 is SNEGSKA (reference sequence). CDR3 length: 14 amino acids. The CDR3 loop reads CSATDAFGTYEQYF. The CDR3, as DNA: TGCAGTGCTACCGACGCGTTTGGAACCTACGAGCAGTACTTC.

The V gene is TRBV27, the J gene TRBJ1-1; TRBD1 might be the D (5 bases). The V gene's germline CDR1 is MNHEY and CDR2 SMNVEV (reference sequence). The CDR3 runs 13 residues. The V gene lost 2 bases and the J gene lost 6 bases, with 10 bases spanning the gap. This CDR3 reads CASSLGRVAEAFF. The CDR3 DNA is TGTGCCAGCAGTTTAGGCAGGGTCGCTGAAGCTTTCTTT.

The CDR3 reads CSASTREDPYEQYF. The CDR3 DNA is TGCAGTGCTAGTACCAGGGAGGACCCCTACGAGCAGTACTTC. The chain has TRBV20-1 and TRBJ2-7, with D perhaps matching TRBD2 (6 bases). This CDR3 comprises 14 residues. Between the trimmed V and J ends, which lost 3 bases and 2 bases, there was a span of 14 bases. Germline V gene sequence: CDR1 DFQATT, CDR2 SNEGSKA (reference sequence).

This chain's CDR3 is CASSTTREVVGTQYF. The CDR3 nucleotides are TGTGCCAGCAGCACTACGAGGGAGGTGGTTGGTACCCAGTACTTC. V usage is TRBV7-9 and J usage is TRBJ2-5, with a possible D match to TRBD2 (6 bases). The CDR3 has 15 residues. Germline V lookup: CDR1 SEHNR, CDR2 FQNEAQ (reference sequence). The germline V and J ends were trimmed by 5 bases and 8 bases, with 21 bases remaining between them.

This chain links TRBV7-8 with TRBJ2-7; 7 bases are shared with TRBD1. The germline CDR1 and CDR2 sequences are SGHVS and FQNEAQ. CDR3 length: 14 residues. After removal of 4 bases from V and 2 bases from J, the junction contained 5 bases not matched to a gene. The CDR3 sequence is CASSSTGQTYEQYF. The CDR3 nucleotides read TGTGCCAGCAGCTCCACGGGACAGACCTACGAGCAGTACTTC.

This clonotype has just a few counts. V gene TRBV6-1 combines with J gene TRBJ2-7, with a tentative D call TRBD1 (5 bases). Germline V gene sequence: CDR1 MNHNS, CDR2 SASEGT. V lost 4 bases to trimming and J lost 2 bases, with 12 bases between them. The CDR3 runs 14 residues. In nucleotides, the CDR3 is TGTGCCAGCAGTGGAGACCTGGGGCCCTACGAGCAGTACTTC. Translation gives CASSGDLGPYEQYF.

CDR3 DNA sequence: TGTGCCAGCAGTTTATCGAGTCCCAGCGCCTACGAGCAGTACTTC. It encodes CASSLSSPSAYEQYF. The rearrangement joins TRBV27 to TRBJ2-7; no firm D call. The germline V gene has CDR1 MNHEY and CDR2 SMNVEV (reference sequence). With 0 bases removed from V and 2 bases from J, the gap between germline ends came to 11 bases. CDR3 size: 15 residues.

CDR3 DNA sequence: TGTGCCAGCAAGACTTGGGACGAGAACTATGGCTACACCTTC. This codes for CASKTWDENYGYTF. The V gene is TRBV3-1, the J gene TRBJ1-2; TRBD1 might be the D (5 bases). This CDR3 comprises 14 residues. CDR1 LGHDT and CDR2 YNNKEL come from the germline V gene (reference sequence). V dropped 7 bases and J dropped 2 bases, with 14 bases sitting between them. The full variable domain, its missing parts supplied by reference TRBV3-1 and TRBJ1-2, is DTAVSQTPKYLVTQMGNDKSIKCEQNLGHDTMYWYKQDSKKFLKIMFSYNNKELIINETVPNRFSPKSPDKAHLNLHINSLELGDSAVYFCASKTWDENYGYTFGSGTRLTVV.